These 28 T cell receptor beta chains originate from one sample sequenced in a study of cytomegalovirus exposure and HLA in healthy donors. PCR amplification relied on 60 Vbeta primers (plus 13 Jbeta primers). Sequencing was performed with immunoSEQ multiplex PCR; in TCRdb, only in-frame clones are kept and a portion is missing. The table has roughly 190,000 clones, around 87% seen once; the top ten hold 1% to 1.5%. Sequenced sample: PBMCs. The source is a man aged 30 to 39 in good health and CMV-seronegative.

This clone was counted a few times. The rearrangement joins TRBV14 to TRBJ2-1; TRBD1 matches 7 bases. The CDR3 is 17 residues long. Germline V CDR1 and CDR2: SGHDN, FVKESK. After removal of 1 base from V and 6 bases from J, the junction contained 12 bases not matched to a gene. Here the CDR3 DNA reads TGTGCCAGCAGCCAAGGACATACACAGGGGTTCCGCAATGAGCAGTTCTTC. Translated: CASSQGHTQGFRNEQFF. The entire variable domain, with the rest obtained from reference TRBV14 and TRBJ2-1, is as follows: EAGVTQFPSHSVIEKGQTVTLRCDPISGHDNLYWYRRVMGKEIKFLLHFVKESKQDESGMPNNRFLAERTGGTYSTLKVQPAELEDSGVYFCASSQGHTQGFRNEQFFGPGTRLTVL.

The chain links TRBV6-1 to TRBJ1-5; D is ambiguous. Trimming took off 6 bases at V and 4 bases at J, with 13 bases between the two ends. The CDR3 is made up of 14 amino acids. Germline CDR1 MNHNS, CDR2 SASEGT. The CDR3 region has the DNA TGTGCCAGCAGACTCCAACGGGGAAATCAGCCCCAGCATTTT. It translates to CASRLQRGNQPQHF.

This chain links TRBV27 with TRBJ1-2; no firm D call. Per germline, CDR1 MNHEY and CDR2 SMNVEV (reference sequence). With 2 bases removed from V and 1 base from J, the gap between germline ends came to 14 bases. This CDR3 has 16 residues. The CDR3 DNA reads as TGTGCCAGCAGTTTAAGGGCCGGGAGAAGTAACTATGGCTACACCTTC. Its protein product is CASSLRAGRSNYGYTF.

A single count supports this clone. The chain has TRBV7-9 and TRBJ2-2; no definite D call. V gave up 8 bases and J gave up 2 bases, with 21 bases separating them. CDR3 length: 17 residues. Germline CDR1 and CDR2: SEHNR and FQNEAQ (reference sequence). The CDR3 loop reads CASQTPTWRSNTGELFF. The DNA for the CDR3 is TGTGCCAGCCAAACCCCGACTTGGCGGAGTAACACCGGGGAGCTGTTTTTT.

CDR3 in amino acids: CASSKTVSGQTGTDTQYF. The DNA for the CDR3 is TGTGCCAGCAGCAAAACAGTTTCGGGGCAGACAGGGACAGATACGCAGTATTTT. The V and J genes are TRBV21-1 and TRBJ2-3; TRBD1, as called in the table, went unchecked against the DNA. TRBV21-1 represents a pseudogene. The CDR3 runs 18 residues.

This clone has just a few counts. The genes are TRBV27 and TRBJ1-6; no reliable D call. V shed 3 bases and J shed 10 bases, with 7 bases lying between them. The CDR3 is made up of 12 amino acids. The germline V gene has CDR1 MNHEY and CDR2 SMNVEV (reference sequence). CDR3 coding DNA: TGTGCCAGCAGTTTTGCGGAGTCACCCCTCCACTTT. It is translated as CASSFAESPLHF.

This sequence joins TRBV7-8 and TRBJ2-5; tentative D call: TRBD1 (5 bases). The CDR3 contains 13 residues. Deletions cut 5 bases from V and 5 bases from J, with 12 bases between. Germline V lookup: CDR1 SGHVS, CDR2 FQNEAQ. CDR3 sequence reads: CASSVSRVETQYF. For the CDR3, the DNA is TGTGCCAGCAGCGTTTCCAGGGTGGAGACCCAGTACTTC.

The V call is TRBV7-2, the J call TRBJ2-5, with TRBD1 as a possible D gene (6 bases). The CDR3 has 15 residues. The V end was cut by 3 bases, the J end by 7 bases, with 18 bases between. Germline V CDR1 and CDR2: SGHTA, FQGNSA. DNA of the CDR3: TGTGCCAGCAGCTTTGATATGGCAGCCAGGGGGACCCAGTACTTC. Amino acids: CASSFDMAARGTQYF.

This chain uses TRBV10-2 with TRBJ2-7; D call uncertain. The germline V gene encodes CDR1 WSHSY and CDR2 SAAADI. Trimming cost V 2 bases and J 3 bases, with 11 bases left between them. The CDR3 runs 14 residues. CDR3 bases: TGCGCCAGCAGTGAGCATCTAGTAAACTACGAGCAGTACTTC. Residues: CASSEHLVNYEQYF.

The chain joins TRBV2 to TRBJ1-6; 7 bases line up with TRBD1. This CDR3 is built from 13 residues. Unmatched junction bases numbered 3, after V lost 4 bases and J lost 9 bases. Looked up from germline, CDR1 is SNHLY and CDR2 is FYNNEI. CDR3 sequence reads: CASSGQGSSPLHF. As DNA, the CDR3 is TGTGCCAGCAGTGGACAGGGCAGTTCACCCCTCCACTTT.

The chain recombines TRBV10-3 with TRBJ2-7; no clear D. This CDR3 region has 15 residues. The V end lost 2 bases, the J end lost 0 bases, and 11 bases lay between the germline ends. Per germline, CDR1 ENHRY and CDR2 SYGVKD. The CDR3 nucleotides read TGTGCCATCAGTGAGGGCGGCATTAGCTCCTACGAGCAGTACTTC. Translating it yields CAISEGGISSYEQYF.

This rearrangement joins TRBV28 to TRBJ2-1; 10 nucleotides line up with TRBD1. Trimming at V came to 6 bases and at J to 0 bases, leaving 5 bases not matched to a gene. Germline V gene lookup returns CDR1 MDHEN and CDR2 SYDVKM. The CDR3 sequence is 16 residues long. The CDR3 region is CASRTGGPSSYNEQFF. DNA for the CDR3: TGTGCCAGCAGGACAGGGGGCCCGAGCTCCTACAATGAGCAGTTCTTC.

The chain carries TRBV19 and TRBJ1-3; D remains ambiguous. The CDR3 consists of 18 residues. V was clipped by 5 bases and J by 0 bases, with 20 bases between them. The germline CDR1 and CDR2 sequences are LNHDA and SQIVND (reference sequence). The CDR3 region is CASSSLRRLISSGNTIYF. The CDR3 DNA sequence: TGTGCCAGTAGTTCCCTGCGCAGGCTAATCAGCTCTGGAAACACCATATATTTT.

This rearrangement joins TRBV19 to TRBJ2-7; 12 nucleotides align to TRBD1. Germline V lookup: CDR1 LNHDA, CDR2 SQIVND (reference sequence). The CDR3 has 15 residues. Trimming took 7 bases from V and 4 from J; bases not matched to a gene: 8. CDR3 in DNA: TGTGCCAGTACCACAGGGACAGGGGGCCCTTACGAGCAGTACTTC. Translated: CASTTGTGGPYEQYF.

This clone appeared once. The rearrangement links TRBV10-1 to TRBJ2-3; D is ambiguous. Trimming shortened V by 1 base and J by 5 bases, and 10 bases separated the two germline ends. CDR3 length: 14 residues. Germline CDR1 is WNHNN and CDR2 is SYGVQD (reference sequence). CDR3 nucleotide sequence: TGCGCCAGCAGTGAGTTCTTGAACGGAGATACGCAGTATTTT. It is translated as CASSEFLNGDTQYF.

This chain joins TRBV10-2 and TRBJ1-4, with TRBD1 as a possible D gene (5 bases). The CDR3 is 15 residues long. Germline CDR1 is WSHSY and CDR2 is SAAADI. V dropped 3 bases and J dropped 10 bases, with 18 bases sitting between them. CDR3 in amino acids: CASSDLGAGTGKLFF. The CDR3 bases are TGCGCCAGCAGTGACCTAGGGGCTGGCACTGGAAAACTGTTTTTT.

On this clone: Other DNA sequences in the sample encode the same CDR3. The V and J genes are TRBV11-2 and TRBJ2-3; D is ambiguous. The CDR3 runs to 14 residues. Germline V gene sequence: CDR1 SGHAT, CDR2 FQNNGV. Trimming pared 0 bases from V and 0 bases from J, leaving 4 bases between. CDR3 sequence (DNA): TGTGCCAGCAGCTTAGACTTAAGCACAGATACGCAGTATTTT. It translates to CASSLDLSTDTQYF.

The chain links TRBV5-6 to TRBJ2-7; TRBD1 matches 8 bases. Germline trimming cut 1 base from V and 0 bases from J; bases unmatched to any gene: 3. The germline CDR1 and CDR2 sequences are SGHDT and YYEEEE. The CDR3 totals 15 residues. CDR3 sequence (DNA): TGTGCCAGCAGCTTGTGGGACAGGTACTCCTACGAGCAGTACTTC. Its protein is CASSLWDRYSYEQYF.

The chain links TRBV2 to TRBJ1-2; possible D gene TRBD1, 6 bases. CDR3 length equals 15 residues. The V gene's germline CDR1 is SNHLY and CDR2 FYNNEI. V was pared by 2 bases and J by 7 bases, with 17 bases between. The CDR3 sequence is CASSEFRGASGGYTF. CDR3 coding DNA: TGTGCCAGCAGTGAATTTCGGGGGGCGAGCGGTGGCTACACCTTC.

The chain is built from TRBV18 and TRBJ1-5; D unresolved. The CDR3 extends over 13 amino acids. Trimming took off 2 bases at V and 4 bases at J, with 6 bases between the two ends. Looked up from germline, CDR1 is KGHSH and CDR2 is LQKENI. In DNA form, the CDR3 reads TGTGCCAGCTCACCATTGGAGAATCAGCCCCAGCATTTT. This encodes CASSPLENQPQHF.

The rearrangement uses TRBV28 and TRBJ2-1; D perhaps matches TRBD2 (5 bases). V lost 8 bases and J 9 bases, leaving 14 bases between the germline ends. This CDR3 spans 12 amino acids. The germline CDR1 and CDR2 sequences are MDHEN and SYDVKM. Here the CDR3 reads CASQTPGGEQFF. The CDR3 DNA follows: TGTGCCAGCCAAACCCCAGGAGGTGAGCAGTTCTTC.

This clone was recorded once. At one end, the junction sequence differs from germline, possibly due to a read error. This chain's CDR3 is CASSRDRGHTKAFF. The CDR3 DNA reads TGTGCCAGCAGCCGGGACAGGGGACACACTAAAGCTTTCTTT. V is TRBV2 and J is TRBJ1-1; 10 bases line up with TRBD1. This CDR3 spans 14 amino acids. Per the germline V gene, CDR1 is SNHLY and CDR2 is FYNNEI.

Here the CDR3 DNA reads TGTGCCAGCAGCTTTATCAAGTACTACACAGATACGCAGTATTTT. This encodes CASSFIKYYTDTQYF. The V gene is TRBV5-6, the J gene TRBJ2-3; D ambiguous. With 2 bases removed from V and 2 bases from J, the gap between germline ends came to 12 bases. There are 15 residues in the CDR3. Germline CDR1 is SGHDT and CDR2 is YYEEEE. Full variable domain (rest looked up from reference TRBV5-6 and TRBJ2-3): DAGVTQSPTHLIKTRGQQVTLRCSPKSGHDTVSWYQQALGQGPQFIFQYYEEEERQRGNFPDRFSGHQFPNYSSELNVNALLLGDSALYLCASSFIKYYTDTQYFGPGTRLTVL.

The V gene is TRBV14, the J gene TRBJ1-3; D call uncertain. The V end was cut by 5 bases, the J end by 0 bases, with 17 bases between. Germline loops: CDR1 SGHDN, CDR2 FVKESK. The CDR3 has 17 amino acids. CDR3 coding DNA: TGTGCCAGCAGCGTCTACCTGCAGGCGAGCTCTGGAAACACCATATATTTT. Protein: CASSVYLQASSGNTIYF.

There are a few counts of this clone. The chain is built from TRBV15 and TRBJ2-7, with 8 nucleotides matching TRBD1. The CDR3 extends over 12 amino acids. CDR1 is LNHNV and CDR2 is YYDKDF in the germline V gene (reference sequence). V dropped 8 bases and J dropped 3; count of bases not matched to a gene: 3. CDR3 sequence reads: CATGGQGYEQYF. The CDR3 DNA reads TGTGCCACCGGCGGACAGGGCTACGAGCAGTACTTC.

The V call is TRBV5-1, the J call TRBJ2-1, with TRBD1 as a possible D gene (6 bases). The length of the CDR3 is 14 residues. Looked up from germline, CDR1 is SGHRS and CDR2 is YFSETQ. V lost 0 bases and J 4 bases, leaving 8 bases between the germline ends. CDR3 DNA sequence: TGCGCCAGCAGCTTGGGACAGGTTTACAATGAGCAGTTCTTC. Encoded protein: CASSLGQVYNEQFF.

The rearrangement joins TRBV15 to TRBJ1-1; D gene unclear. The germline CDR1 and CDR2 sequences are LNHNV and YYDKDF (reference sequence). Deletions cut 4 bases from V and 3 bases from J, with 9 bases between. The CDR3 consists of 13 residues. CDR3 loop: CATSTQIDTEAFF. The CDR3 DNA is TGTGCCACCAGCACCCAAATTGACACTGAAGCTTTCTTT.

The V and J genes are TRBV19 and TRBJ2-7; 8 bases are a match to TRBD1. This CDR3 contains 15 residues. Germline V gives CDR1 LNHDA, CDR2 SQIVND (reference sequence). J gave up 0 bases and V 3 bases, and 4 bases lay outside the gene matches. CDR3 DNA sequence: TGTGCCAGTAGTATGGGACAGGTCGGCTCCTACGAGCAGTACTTC. Translation: CASSMGQVGSYEQYF.